This TCR beta chain was documented in a study of identifying expanded T cells in peripheral blood (dated by TCRdb to about 2019). Notes on the research overall: Four technical replicates, made by sequencing separate aliquots from the same pool of genomic DNA, were compared pairwise. The research as a whole found: Approximately 1.2 differentially abundant clones were flagged by the binomial model between technical replicates, whereas about 16 and 19 were flagged over about two weeks and four weeks, respectively. The authors expected that biological variance in healthy repertoires might rise further over much longer intervals, such as months to years. For all healthy donors, the variance in clone template counts between two-week samples rose significantly as total template count increased. Across all healthy-donor time intervals, the beta-binomial model significantly lowered both the number of clones called differentially abundant and the false-positive rate.

A distance of 14 bases separates the germline ends of V and J, which lose 6 bases and 6 bases respectively. In the germline V gene, CDR1 corresponds to MNHNS and CDR2 to SASEGT. The CDR3, cysteine through phenylalanine, is 14 amino acids long. Just CDR3 DNA is preserved here, 42 bases in frame from base 1. During the collection period, no immune events, such as infections, were documented for the healthy donors. Blood repertoires from healthy donors were used as a training cohort for calibrating time-dependent variance in a beta-binomial model of differential abundance of T-cell clones. The training cohort was composed of some ten healthy donors, 3 female and 7 male. On average the donors were 43 years old, and their ages spanned roughly 29 to 70 years. Whole blood, obtained from a commercial supplier, was collected from each healthy donor at three time points spaced approximately two weeks apart. For immunosequencing, genomic DNA was extracted from unsorted whole blood.

TCRbeta CDR3 regions were profiled with the immunoSEQ Assay using bias-controlled multiplex PCR amplification of genomic DNA. As for the authors' bioinformatics: The absolute abundance of each unique TCRbeta CDR3 region was quantified after sequences were collapsed and filtered. Two models were used to test differential abundance: a binomial model (Fisher-equivalent) and a beta-binomial model that adds time-dependent variance fitted from healthy donors. Any clone with fewer than 5 combined templates was excluded, and a clone was called differentially abundant if its Benjamini-Hochberg FDR was below 0.01. In the beta-binomial model, variance was expressed as a function of the total template count across the two samples, in the form v = (b*log(k)+a)^2. Sourced from immuneACCESS, this table was stored by TCRdb with only in-frame sequences that have V and J called. A share of the clones is absent; for the studies checked, an unresolved V gene accounts for under half, and the remainder has no known explanation. V and J calls and clone size are copied from that table; D and trimming were computed from the DNA. For this sample the table gives 85,000 to 100,000 clones, of which around 88% were detected only once. The ten most abundant clones make up 3% to 4% of the sample.

For this clone: The antigen it binds to is not known. No per-base quality is available; no much larger clone lies one base away.

Sample: blood. The sequence was collected from a person aged 18 to 75 in good health. The receptor chain draws on TRBV6-1 and TRBJ2-2; no D segment can be confidently identified. The CDR3 protein sequence reads: CASRAGPSAGELFF. The nucleotide sequence reads as follows: TGTGCCAGCAGAGCTGGCCCCTCCGCCGGGGAGCTGTTTTTT.